These 32 T cell receptor beta chains came from one sample sequenced in a study of T cell responses to AZD1222 COVID-19 vaccine. Profiled with immunoSEQ multiplex PCR; TCRdb holds only in-frame clones, not every one. Among 150,000 to 200,000 clones listed, approximately 90% were seen once. The input for sequencing was peripheral blood, taken on day 0 of AZD1222 vaccination. These receptor sequences come from an adult in good health.

The V call is TRBV19, the J call TRBJ2-1; tentatively, D is TRBD2 (5 bases). The CDR3 consists of 14 residues. Germline-derived CDR1 and CDR2 are LNHDA and SQIVND (reference sequence). V lost 6 bases and J lost 7, with 16 bases in between. In nucleotides, the CDR3 is TGTGCCAGTAGCTCTGGAGGACTGACGAATGAGCAGTTCTTC. Its translation: CASSSGGLTNEQFF.

V and J are TRBV28 and TRBJ1-5, with D perhaps TRBD1 (5 bases). Trimming took 5 bases from V and 11 from J, leaving 25 bases between them. The V gene's germline CDR1 is MDHEN and CDR2 SYDVKM. The CDR3 is made up of 16 amino acids. The DNA for the CDR3 is TGTGCCAGCAGTCCACAGGAGAACACACTTAGAATTGCCCAGCATTTT. Translated: CASSPQENTLRIAQHF.

J is TRBJ2-4 and V is TRBV5-1; 7 nucleotides align to TRBD1. The CDR3 contains 14 residues. Germline loops: CDR1 SGHRS, CDR2 YFSETQ. The junction had 2 bases not matched to a gene; V was cut back by 3 bases and J by 2 bases. The CDR3 is CASSWTGPKNIQYF. CDR3 nucleotides: TGCGCCAGCAGCTGGACAGGACCCAAAAACATTCAGTACTTC.

In its sample, this clone was seen once. This sequence joins TRBV3-1 (or the pseudogene TRBV3-2) and TRBJ1-2; 12 positions match TRBD1. Germline V CDR1 and CDR2: LGHDT, YNNKEL (reference sequence). The CDR3 spans 16 residues. Losses at the gene ends were 2 bases for V and 6 bases for J; bases not matched to a gene: 7. The CDR3 DNA reads TGTGCCAGCAGCCAACGATGGGACAGGGGGCTGGATGGCTACACCTTC. It specifies CASSQRWDRGLDGYTF.

V usage is TRBV5-7 and J usage is TRBJ2-2; D assignment may be TRBD1 or TRBD2 (5 bases each). Being an ORF, TRBV5-7 has a function that is uncertain. The ends were cut back, 6 bases at V and 10 bases at J, with 19 bases in the middle. The CDR3 totals 14 residues. The CDR3 DNA sequence: TGTGCCAGCACCTACTCCGGGACGCCTAAGGAGCTGTTTTTT. Its translation: CASTYSGTPKELFF.

The rearrangement uses TRBV6-5 and TRBJ2-1; D is perhaps TRBD2 (5 bases). V was clipped by 6 bases and J by 6 bases, with 9 bases between them. From germline, CDR1 is MNHEY and CDR2 SVGAGI. The CDR3 loop spans 12 amino acids. This CDR3 reads CASRAVSNEQFF. The CDR3 DNA is TGTGCCAGCAGAGCGGTGAGCAATGAGCAGTTCTTC.

The rearrangement links TRBV7-2 to TRBJ1-4; D is unclear. Germline V CDR1 and CDR2: SGHTA, FQGNSA. V dropped 8 bases and J dropped 0 bases, with 4 bases sitting between them. There are 12 residues in the CDR3. The CDR3 sequence: CASRATNEKLFF. The DNA for the CDR3 is TGTGCCAGCCGTGCAACTAATGAAAAACTGTTTTTT.

J is TRBJ1-5 and V is TRBV28; 12 nucleotides match TRBD1. This CDR3 comprises 16 residues. Germline values: CDR1 MDHEN, CDR2 SYDVKM. V shed 5 bases and J 6 bases; nucleotides not matched to a gene: 8. CDR3 in amino acids: CASSPSGQGASQPQHF. CDR3 coding DNA: TGTGCCAGCAGTCCGTCGGGACAGGGGGCATCTCAGCCCCAGCATTTT. The variable domain in full, with the rest retrieved from reference TRBV28 and TRBJ1-5, is DVKVTQSSRYLVKRTGEKVFLECVQDMDHENMFWYRQDPGLGLRLIYFSYDVKMKEKGDIPEGYSVSREKKERFSLILESASTNQTSMYLCASSPSGQGASQPQHFGDGTRLSIL.

The chain employs TRBV28 and TRBJ2-5; D may correspond to TRBD1 or TRBD2 (7 bases each). CDR1 is MDHEN, CDR2 SYDVKM, per germline. Trimming stripped 2 bases from V and 5 bases from J, with 24 bases between. CDR3 length equals 18 residues. CDR3 nucleotide sequence: TGTGCCAGCAGTTTACCCCAGGGGGGGAGGCCTGCTGGGGAGACCCAGTACTTC. Its protein product is CASSLPQGGRPAGETQYF.

This clone has just a few counts. The gene calls are TRBV4-1 and TRBJ1-3, with 7 bases that match TRBD1. The CDR3 length is 17 residues. The ends lost 1 base at V and 0 bases at J; junction bases unmatched: 6. CDR1 and CDR2 from the germline V gene are MGHRA and YSYEKL. CDR3 DNA: TGCGCCAGCAGCCAAGGCGGACAGGCCTTCTCTGGAAACACCATATATTTT. It specifies CASSQGGQAFSGNTIYF.

The chain has TRBV2 and TRBJ2-3, with a tentative D call TRBD1 (5 bases). The V end lost 6 bases, the J end lost 6 bases, and 7 bases lay between the germline ends. This CDR3 spans 11 amino acids. CDR1 is SNHLY and CDR2 is FYNNEI in the germline V gene. The CDR3 sequence is CASSTGDTQYF. CDR3 DNA: TGTGCCAGCAGCACAGGCGATACGCAGTATTTT.

The chain links TRBV14 to TRBJ1-3; D remains unclear. V was shortened by 8 bases and J by 0 bases, with 17 bases between the two germline ends. Per germline, CDR1 SGHDN and CDR2 FVKESK. CDR3 length: 16 residues. The chain's CDR3 is CASGVSRRHSGNTIYF. In DNA, the CDR3 is TGTGCCAGCGGTGTTTCTCGACGGCACTCTGGAAACACCATATATTTT.

This chain connects TRBV28 to TRBJ2-3; 13 bases agree with TRBD2. V lost 8 bases, J lost 7 bases, and 9 bases stayed unmatched. The CDR3 length is 15 residues. The germline CDR1 and CDR2 sequences are MDHEN and SYDVKM. CDR3 sequence reads: CASLGLAGVLNTQYF. The CDR3 nucleotides are TGTGCCAGCCTTGGACTAGCGGGGGTCCTTAATACGCAGTATTTT.

This CDR3 reads CASSYTTGKLAGELFF. The CDR3 nucleotides are TGTGCCAGCAGTTACACGACAGGGAAGTTGGCCGGGGAGCTGTTTTTT. The rearrangement joins TRBV6-2 or TRBV6-3 to TRBJ2-2; TRBD1 matches 7 bases. V gave up 2 bases and J gave up 6 bases; unmatched junction bases: 9. CDR3 size: 16 residues. Germline CDR1 MNHEY, CDR2 SVGEGT.

This chain uses TRBV12-3 or TRBV12-4 with TRBJ1-2; the D gene is possibly TRBD1 (6 bases). V was shortened by 6 bases and J by 5 bases, with 13 bases between the two germline ends. The CDR3 sequence is 13 residues long. The CDR3 protein is CASRGQGHYGYTF. CDR3 in DNA: TGTGCCAGCAGGGGCCAGGGGCATTATGGCTACACCTTC.

This clone was seen a single time. J is TRBJ1-5 and V is TRBV2; D unclear. The CDR3 totals 15 residues. Germline V gives CDR1 SNHLY, CDR2 FYNNEI. V was shortened by 1 base and J by 0 bases, with 7 bases between the two germline ends. The CDR3 reads CASSEEVGSNQPQHF. The CDR3 coding sequence is TGTGCCAGCAGTGAAGAGGTGGGTAGCAATCAGCCCCAGCATTTT.

The genes are TRBV11-2 and TRBJ2-7; weak D call: TRBD2 (6 bases). Looked up from germline, CDR1 is SGHAT and CDR2 is FQNNGV. Deletions cut 5 bases from V and 0 bases from J, with 17 bases between. The CDR3 consists of 16 residues. The CDR3 reads CASSRPGLSSSYEQYF. CDR3 nucleotide sequence: TGTGCCAGCAGCAGACCGGGACTTTCAAGCTCCTACGAGCAGTACTTC.

J is TRBJ2-5 and V is TRBV20-1, with 8 bases lining up with TRBD1. From germline, CDR1 is DFQATT and CDR2 SNEGSKA (reference sequence). This CDR3 contains 15 residues. With V trimmed by 3 bases and J by 5 bases, 11 bases remained unmatched. The CDR3 bases are TGCAGTGCTAGTTTACTTCAGGGGGCCGGGGAGACCCAGTACTTC. It is translated as CSASLLQGAGETQYF.

The chain has TRBV6-1 and TRBJ2-3; D possibly corresponds to TRBD2 (5 bases). Trimming took 1 base from V and 2 from J, leaving 13 bases between them. The germline CDR1 and CDR2 sequences are MNHNS and SASEGT. The length of the CDR3 is 16 residues. CDR3 bases: TGTGCCAGCAGTGAAGGTGGTAGCGCACACACAGATACGCAGTATTTT. Translation: CASSEGGSAHTDTQYF.

This rearrangement joins TRBV6-5 to TRBJ2-3; possible D gene TRBD1, 5 bases. Trimming removed 6 bases at V and 2 bases at J, with 9 bases between. The V gene's germline CDR1 is MNHEY and CDR2 SVGAGI. This CDR3 contains 13 residues. DNA for the CDR3: TGTGCCAGCAGAGACAGATTCACAGATACGCAGTATTTT. Translating it yields CASRDRFTDTQYF.

The gene calls are TRBV3-1 (or the pseudogene TRBV3-2) and TRBJ1-5, with unresolved D. V lost 5 bases to trimming and J lost 0 bases, with 8 bases between them. This CDR3 spans 14 amino acids. Germline CDR1 and CDR2: LGHDT and YNNKEL (reference sequence). The CDR3 nucleotides are TGTGCCAGCAGCGGAGGTGCTAGCAATCAGCCCCAGCATTTT. Protein: CASSGGASNQPQHF.

The rearrangement links TRBV5-1 to TRBJ2-5; D remains ambiguous. The CDR3 is made up of 13 amino acids. Germline V gene sequence: CDR1 SGHRS, CDR2 YFSETQ. Trimming took 4 bases from V and 1 from J, leaving 8 bases between them. The CDR3 DNA sequence: TGCGCCAGCAGCCGGACGGCCCAAGAGACCCAGTACTTC. Its translation: CASSRTAQETQYF.

This clone has just one count. The junction departs from the called germline gene at one end, perhaps through a read error. V and J are TRBV7-7 and TRBJ2-3, with D possibly called TRBD1 or TRBD2 (5 bases each). The germline V gene has CDR1 SSHAT and CDR2 FNYEAQ (reference sequence). The CDR3 loop spans 17 amino acids. CDR3 sequence: CASKPGPPGIGTDTQYF. Written as DNA, the CDR3 is TGTGCTAGCAAACCGGGACCCCCGGGGATTGGCACAGATACGCAGTATTTT.

This rearrangement joins TRBV5-1 to TRBJ1-6; D remains ambiguous. Per germline, CDR1 SGHRS and CDR2 YFSETQ. V was pared by 2 bases and J by 9 bases, with 9 bases between. The CDR3 runs 13 residues. The CDR3: CASSFTEFSPLHF. The DNA for the CDR3 is TGCGCCAGCAGCTTTACGGAGTTTTCACCCCTCCACTTT.

The V call is TRBV7-2, the J call TRBJ2-4; either TRBD1 or TRBD2 may fit D (5 bases each). Germline CDR1 and CDR2: SGHTA and FQGNSA. There are 13 residues in the CDR3. Trimming removed 0 bases from V and 7 bases from J, with 7 bases in between. The CDR3: CASSLAGDNIQYF. The CDR3 DNA reads as TGTGCCAGCAGCTTAGCGGGGGATAACATTCAGTACTTC.

This clone was picked up a small number of times. The rearrangement uses TRBV7-7 and TRBJ1-4; 9 bases line up with TRBD1. Per germline, CDR1 SSHAT and CDR2 FNYEAQ (reference sequence). The CDR3 is made up of 14 amino acids. The ends lost 1 base at V and 7 bases at J; junction bases unmatched: 1. CDR3 sequence: CASSLGTGAEKLFF. DNA for the CDR3: TGTGCCAGCAGCTTAGGGACAGGGGCTGAAAAACTGTTTTTT.

The rearrangement links TRBV28 to TRBJ2-7; TRBD1 matches 10 bases. The junction had 8 bases not matched to a gene; V was cut back by 4 bases and J by 2 bases. The germline gives CDR1 MDHEN, CDR2 SYDVKM. There are 16 residues in the CDR3. CDR3 loop: CASSSPGQGGTYEQYF. CDR3 DNA: TGTGCCAGCAGTTCCCCTGGACAGGGGGGAACCTACGAGCAGTACTTC.

The chain combines TRBV19 with TRBJ2-3; D is ambiguous. Trimming removed 3 bases at V and 0 bases at J, with 10 bases between. Germline V gene lookup returns CDR1 LNHDA and CDR2 SQIVND (reference sequence). The CDR3 contains 15 residues. The CDR3 protein is CASSMYASSTDTQYF. For the CDR3, the DNA is TGTGCCAGTAGTATGTATGCTTCGAGCACAGATACGCAGTATTTT.

The rearrangement uses TRBV2 and TRBJ2-1; D is undetermined. The CDR3 runs 14 residues. The germline V gene encodes CDR1 SNHLY and CDR2 FYNNEI. V lost 6 bases and J lost 5, with 14 bases in between. CDR3 in amino acids: CASSPRRVDNEQFF. The CDR3 nucleotides read TGTGCCAGCAGCCCCAGGAGAGTAGACAATGAGCAGTTCTTC.

This chain uses TRBV5-4 with TRBJ1-1, with 7 nucleotides matching TRBD1. This CDR3 has 14 amino acids. Germline V gene data show CDR1 as SGHNT and CDR2 as YYREEE (reference sequence). V gave up 4 bases and J gave up 0 bases; unmatched junction bases: 3. The CDR3 sequence: CASSRTGVNTEAFF. The CDR3 nucleotides read TGTGCCAGCAGCAGGACAGGCGTGAACACTGAAGCTTTCTTT.

The CDR3 loop reads CASSLREHSNQPQHF. CDR3 DNA sequence: TGTGCCAGCAGTTTGAGGGAACATAGCAATCAGCCCCAGCATTTT. The chain carries TRBV27 and TRBJ1-5; D is uncertain. The CDR3 has 15 residues. V was clipped by 3 bases and J by 0 bases, with 9 bases between them. Germline CDR1 reads MNHEY; CDR2 reads SMNVEV (reference sequence).

V usage is TRBV9 and J usage is TRBJ1-2, with D possibly TRBD1 on 5 matching bases. Trimming pared 0 bases from V and 9 bases from J, leaving 15 bases between. The CDR3 runs 14 residues. In germline, CDR1 is SGDLS, CDR2 YYNGEE. CDR3 sequence (DNA): TGTGCCAGCAGCGTAGTGGGTGGGAAGGGGAGCTACACCTTC. Protein sequence: CASSVVGGKGSYTF.